The 4 T cell receptor beta chains in this list originate from one sample, sequenced in a study of blood T cells in healthy people across ages. The use of a sample-barcoded 5' primer and a J-beta primer mix characterized a second PCR of about 7 to 12 cycles. TCRdb reprocessed the 5' RACE reads with MiXCR, giving one entry per CDR3 protein. Of 850,000 to 1,100,000 distinct CDR3 sequences in the sample, roughly two fifths are singletons; the top ten hold about an eighth. The sample was blood. The receptors shown here come from a man between 18 and 29 years old in good health.

In its sample, this clonotype was seen a few times. The chain joins TRBV30 to TRBJ2-5; no reliable D call. The end of the DNA fits TRBJ2-7 better, so the J call may be wrong. The V gene's germline CDR1 is GTSNPN and CDR2 SVGIG (reference sequence). The CDR3 spans 11 residues. CDR3 nucleotides: TGTGCCTGGAGTGTACGCCACGAGCAGTACTTC. Amino acids: CAWSVRHEQYF.

The chain employs TRBV29-1 and TRBJ1-1; D possibly corresponds to TRBD1 (5 bases). The CDR3 spans 13 residues. V was clipped by 4 bases and J by 5 bases, with 14 bases between them. The germline CDR1 and CDR2 sequences are SQVTM and ANQGSEA. In DNA form, the CDR3 reads TGCAGCGTTGGCGTGTGGGGGGGGACTGAAGCTTTCTTT. Its translation is CSVGVWGGTEAFF.

V is TRBV20-1 and J is TRBJ2-5, with D perhaps matching TRBD2 (6 bases). The germline V gene has CDR1 DFQATT and CDR2 SNEGSKA (reference sequence). V was clipped by 0 bases and J by 4 bases, with 21 bases between them. The length of the CDR3 is 17 residues. As DNA, the CDR3 is TGCAGTGCTAGAGATCCAGCCCTTGGGGAGGATCTAGAGACCCAGTACTTC. This gives the protein CSARDPALGEDLETQYF.

Notes on this clonotype: This may arise from a read error, as a much more abundant clone is one base away. V is TRBV29-1 and J is TRBJ1-2, with D unclear. This CDR3 is built from 13 residues. CDR1 SQVTM and CDR2 ANQGSEA come from the germline V gene. CDR3 nucleotides: TGCGGCGTTGAGCGGAGAGACCCCAATGGCTACACCTTC. Residues: CGVERRDPNGYTF.